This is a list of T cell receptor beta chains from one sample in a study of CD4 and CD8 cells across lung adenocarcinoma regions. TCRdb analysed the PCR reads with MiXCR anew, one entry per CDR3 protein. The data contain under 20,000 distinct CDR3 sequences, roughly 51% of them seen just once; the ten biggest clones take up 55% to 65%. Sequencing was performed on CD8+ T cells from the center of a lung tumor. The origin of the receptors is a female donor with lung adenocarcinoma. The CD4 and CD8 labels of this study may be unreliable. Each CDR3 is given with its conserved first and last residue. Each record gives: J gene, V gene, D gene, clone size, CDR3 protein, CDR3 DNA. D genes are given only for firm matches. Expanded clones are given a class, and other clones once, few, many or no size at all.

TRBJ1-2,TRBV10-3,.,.,CAISQGNYGYTF,TGTGCCATCAGCCAGGGTAACTATGGCTACACCTTC
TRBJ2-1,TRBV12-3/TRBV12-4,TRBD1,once,CASEEAGGFSNEQFF,TGTGCCAGCGAAGAGGCAGGGGGCTTTAGCAATGAGCAGTTCTTC
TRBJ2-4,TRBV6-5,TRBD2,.,CASSSGTSEAKNIQYF,TGTGCCAGCAGTTCGGGGACTAGCGAGGCCAAAAACATTCAGTACTTC
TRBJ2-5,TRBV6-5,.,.,CASILGQWGEQYF,.
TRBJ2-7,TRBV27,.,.,CASSLGENSGSSYEQYF,TGTGCCAGCAGTTTAGGGGAGAATAGCGGAAGCTCCTACGAGCAGTACTTC
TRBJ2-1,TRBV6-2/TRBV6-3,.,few,CASSYEPSYNEQFF,TGTGCCAGCAGTTACGAGCCCTCCTACAATGAGCAGTTCTTC
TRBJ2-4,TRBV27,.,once,CATRPPGEGNIQYF,TGTGCCACTAGGCCCCCGGGGGAAGGAAACATTCAGTACTTC
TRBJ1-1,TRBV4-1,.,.,CASSHPGQNTEAFF,TGCGCCAGCAGCCACCCCGGACAGAACACTGAAGCTTTCTTT
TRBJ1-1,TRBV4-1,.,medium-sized,CASSYGASNTEAFF,TGCGCCAGCAGCTACGGAGCGTCGAACACTGAAGCTTTCTTT
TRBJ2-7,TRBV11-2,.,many,CASSLDTTYEQYF,TGTGCCAGCAGCTTAGACACAACCTACGAGCAGTACTTC
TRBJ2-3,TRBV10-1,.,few,CASSESARADTQYF,TGCGCCAGCAGTGAGTCGGCTAGGGCAGATACGCAGTATTTT
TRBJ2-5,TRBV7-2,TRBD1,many,CASSTGERETQYF,TGTGCCAGCAGCACAGGGGAGCGGGAGACCCAGTACTTC
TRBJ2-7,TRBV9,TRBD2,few,CASSVGLAGGSEQYF,TGTGCCAGCAGCGTAGGACTAGCGGGAGGTAGCGAGCAGTACTTC
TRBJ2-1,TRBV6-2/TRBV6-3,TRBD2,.,CATQRDYYNEQFF,TGTGCCACACAGCGGGACTATTACAATGAGCAGTTCTTC
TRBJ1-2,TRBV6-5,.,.,CASSYSNRVDGYTF,TGTGCCAGCAGTTACTCGAACAGGGTTGATGGCTACACCTTC
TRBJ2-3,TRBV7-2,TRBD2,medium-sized,CASSLAPSGGGDTQYF,TGTGCCAGCAGCTTAGCGCCTAGCGGGGGGGGAGATACGCAGTATTTT
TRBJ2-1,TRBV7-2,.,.,CASSLFPASSASSYNEQFF,TGTGCCAGCAGCTTATTCCCCGCGTCTAGCGCGAGCTCCTACAATGAGCAGTTCTTC
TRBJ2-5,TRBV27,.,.,CASGGLGGRDQETQYF,TGTGCCAGCGGGGGGCTCGGGGGCCGTGACCAAGAGACCCAGTACTTC
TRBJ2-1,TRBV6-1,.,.,CASTLGAGTYNEQFF,TGTGCCAGCACCCTAGGGGCGGGGACCTACAATGAGCAGTTCTTC
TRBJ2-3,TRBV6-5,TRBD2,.,CASSYSIRLAGGPGDTQYF,TGTGCCAGCAGTTACTCGATACGGCTAGCGGGGGGGCCTGGAGATACGCAGTATTTT
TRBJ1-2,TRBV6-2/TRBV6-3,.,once,CASSPRDSYGYTF,TGTGCCAGCAGCCCCCGGGACTCCTATGGCTACACCTTC
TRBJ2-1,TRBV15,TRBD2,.,CATSREGGGEQFF,TGTGCCACCAGCAGAGAAGGCGGGGGTGAGCAGTTCTTC
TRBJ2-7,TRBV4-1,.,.,CASSQEIYRYYEQYF,TGCGCCAGCAGCCAAGAAATTTACAGGTACTACGAGCAGTACTTC
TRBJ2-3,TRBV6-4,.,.,CGGWAVGATDTQYF,TGTGGCGGCTGGGCGGTGGGAGCCACAGACACGCAGTATTTT
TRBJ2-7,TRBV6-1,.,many,CASSTEGSYEQYF,TGTGCCAGCTCGACAGAGGGCTCCTACGAGCAGTACTTC
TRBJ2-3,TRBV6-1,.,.,CASSEAHGGRGQDTQYF,TGTGCCAGCAGTGAGGCGCATGGGGGCCGTGGGCAAGATACCCAGTACTTT
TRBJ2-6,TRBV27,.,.,CASSPVGSGANVQNF,.
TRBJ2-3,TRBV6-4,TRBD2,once,CGSRKGLATDTQYF,TGTGGCAGCAGGAAGGGACTAGCCACAGACACGCAGTATTTT
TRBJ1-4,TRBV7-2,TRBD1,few,CASSTGQGYIEKLFF,TGTGCCAGCAGCACAGGACAGGGTTACATCGAAAAACTGTTTTTT
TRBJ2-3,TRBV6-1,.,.,CASSDLSGSTDTQYF,TGTGCCAGCAGTGATCTTAGCGGTTCCACAGATACGCAGTATTTT
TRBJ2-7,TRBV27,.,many,CASTMSPGSYEQYF,TGTGCCAGCACCATGAGTCCCGGGTCCTACGAGCAGTACTTC
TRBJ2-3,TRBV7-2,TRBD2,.,CASSLALAGGAPETQYF,TGTGCCAGCAGCTTAGCGCTAGCGGGGGGGGCCCCAGAGACGCAGTATTTT
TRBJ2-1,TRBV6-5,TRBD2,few,CASSYGQLADYNEQFF,TGTGCCAGCAGTTACGGGCAGCTAGCGGATTACAATGAGCAGTTCTTC
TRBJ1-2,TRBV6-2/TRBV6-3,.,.,CASSYSMGAGGYGYTF,TGTGCCAGCAGTTACTCGATGGGGGCTGGTGGCTATGGCTACACCTTC
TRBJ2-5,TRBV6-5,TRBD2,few,CASSLGLAGAVYF,TGTGCCAGCAGTTTGGGACTAGCGGGAGCGGTGTACTTC
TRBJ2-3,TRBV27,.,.,CASSLGGFTDTQYF,TGTGCCAGCAGTTTGGGCGGGTTCACAGATACGCAGTATTTT
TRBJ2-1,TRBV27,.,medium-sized,CASSLGYEQFF,TGTGCCAGCAGTTTGGGTTATGAGCAGTTCTTC
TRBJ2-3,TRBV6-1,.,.,CATGMWDTQYF,TGTGCCACAGGAATGTGGGACACGCAGTATTTT
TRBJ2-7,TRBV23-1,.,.,CASSLGSYEQYF,TGCGCCAGCAGTCTGGGCTCCTACGAGCAGTACTTC
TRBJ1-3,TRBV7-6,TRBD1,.,CASSQGGTGNTIYF,TGTGCCAGCAGCCAGGGGGGTACCGGAAACACCATATATTTT
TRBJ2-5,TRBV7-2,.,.,CASSTYLEETQSF,TGTGCCAGCAGCACTTACTTGGAAGAGACCCAGTCTTTC
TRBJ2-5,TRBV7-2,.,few,CASSLGSAGRETQYF,TGTGCCAGCAGCTTAGGGTCAGCGGGCCGTGAGACCCAGTACTTC
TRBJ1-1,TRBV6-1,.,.,CASSWVNTEAFF,TGTGCCAGCAGCTGGGTGAACACTGAAGCTTTCTTT
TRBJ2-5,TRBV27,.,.,CASTGWGGRDKDTQYF,TGTGCCAGCACGGGTTGGGGGGGCCGTGACAAAGATACCCAGTACTTC
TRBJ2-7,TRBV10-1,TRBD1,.,CASSDQTGREQYF,TGCGCCAGCAGTGACCAGACAGGGCGCGAGCAGTACTTC
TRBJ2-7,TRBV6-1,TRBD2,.,CASSVSRGLPGLAFEQYF,TGTGCCAGCAGTGTTTCCAGGGGTCTCCCGGGACTAGCGTTTGAGCAGTACTTC
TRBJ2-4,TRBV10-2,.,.,CATGLGGKNTQYF,TGCGCCACGGGGCTCGGGGGCAAAAACACTCAGTACTTT
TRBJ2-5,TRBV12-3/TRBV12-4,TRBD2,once,CASRPGLAAKETQYF,TGTGCCAGCAGACCCGGACTAGCGGCAAAAGAGACCCAGTACTTC
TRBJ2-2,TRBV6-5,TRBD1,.,CASRCFEGVSTGAQFF,TGTGCCAGCAGGTGCTTCGAGGGGGTGAGCACAGGGGCGCAGTTTTTT
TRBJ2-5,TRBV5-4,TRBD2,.,CASSFKLAGGIETQYF,TGTGCCAGCAGCTTTAAACTAGCGGGGGGCATAGAGACCCAGTACTTC
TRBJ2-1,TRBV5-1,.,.,CASSNPSSNNEQFF,TGCGCCAGCAGCAATCCTAGCTCCAACAATGAGCAGTTCTTC
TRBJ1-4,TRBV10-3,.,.,CATKGILGDEKLFF,TGTGCCACCAAGGGGATCCTGGGGGATGAAAAACTGTTTTTT
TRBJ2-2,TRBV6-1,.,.,CASALNTGELFF,TGTGCCAGCGCCTTGAACACCGGGGAGCTGTTTTTT
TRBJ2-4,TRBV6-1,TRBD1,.,CASIEVPGGKNIQYF,TGTGCCAGCATCGAGGTTCCAGGGGGTAAAAACATTCAGTACTTC
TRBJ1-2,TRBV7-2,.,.,CASSLGERIYGYTF,TGTGCCAGCAGCTTAGGGGAAAGAATCTATGGCTACACCTTC
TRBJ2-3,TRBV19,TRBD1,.,CASSRGQGTDTQYF,TGTGCCAGTAGTAGGGGACAGGGGACAGATACGCAGTATTTT
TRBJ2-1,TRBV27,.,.,CASSQTEEHEQFF,TGTGCCAGCAGTCAGACAGAGGAGCACGAGCAGTTCTTC
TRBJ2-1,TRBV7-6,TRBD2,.,CASSLNSGSFHEQFF,TGTGCCAGCAGCTTAAATAGCGGGAGTTTCCATGAGCAGTTCTTC
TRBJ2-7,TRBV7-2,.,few,CASSLVAGTPDFYEQYF,TGTGCCAGCAGCTTAGTCGCGGGCACACCCGATTTCTACGAGCAGTACTTC
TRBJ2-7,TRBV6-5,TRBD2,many,CASSFLTSGRVGEQYF,TGTGCCAGCAGTTTCCTCACTAGCGGGAGGGTTGGCGAGCAGTACTTC